This entry concerns a single TCR beta chain. No cognate antigen has been identified for it. One base away there is no much larger clone; base qualities are not given. This entry belongs to a study of T cells in localized non-small cell lung cancer (dated by TCRdb to the early 2020s). Describing the broader study: The study examined T cell repertoires in 200 to 300 patients with early-stage NSCLC and compared tumors with uninvolved tumor-adjacent lungs. All 220 or so NSCLC patients in the cohort were treatment-naive and had localized lung tumors that were resected. NSCLC patients had a mean age of approximately 72 years, and 129 were male and around 110 female. Study-level results and caveats: Longer overall survival was associated with higher blood T cell density, whereas shorter survival was associated with higher adjacent-lung clonality. Because the study design was exploratory, TCR variables were selected using unadjusted p-values without false-discovery rate correction. Of the top 100 tumor clones, a median of 57 were detected in paired uninvolved adjacent lung; approximately 30 were also among that lung's top 100. Uninvolved tumor-adjacent lung showed the highest T cell clonality, higher than tumor, which suggests more focused antigenic responses in the uninvolved tumor-adjacent lung. Because multi-region tumor sequencing was not performed, intratumor heterogeneity could not be ruled out.

The germline V gene (reference sequence) provides CDR1 SGHKS and CDR2 YYEKEE. The CDR3 runs 16 amino acids, cysteine and phenylalanine included. Only the CDR3 portion is preserved as DNA: 48 bases, with reading frame beginning at the first base. Relative to germline, V is 4 bases shorter and J is 4 bases shorter, with 21 bases between their ends. At diagnosis, peripheral blood, uninvolved tumor-adjacent lung and tumor were collected and stored as a combination of fresh-frozen and FFPE material. Blood samples were analyzed as peripheral blood mononuclear cells for TCR repertoire profiling. TCR beta CDR3 regions were sequenced from DNA using the immunoSEQ Assay. Per the source publication's procedure: To compute T cell density, TCR beta template counts were normalized to usable DNA, which was estimated by amplifying housekeeping genes. Using the preseqR package, richness was estimated by extrapolating to 120,000 templates for tissue samples and 400,000 templates for PBMC samples. Clonality was defined as one minus Pielou's evenness. Tissue-enriched TCRs were identified by differential abundance testing using productive amino-acid clonotypes, minimum total count 5 and alpha 0.1. The Jaccard Index and the Morisita Overlap Index were used to quantify repertoire overlap between compartments. GLIPH clustered TCR beta CDR3s with public tetramer-defined viral CDR3s; viral motifs required at least three viral sequences plus V-gene enrichment. TCRdb limited this immuneACCESS table to in-frame rearrangements with V and J called. A share of clones is missing; checked studies link under half to unresolved V genes, and the rest is unexplained. V and J calls and clone size are given by that table; D and trimming were obtained from the DNA. For this sample there are 25,000 to 30,000 clones; roughly 90% appear just once. The ten largest account for 2.8% of the sample.

This chain is built from TRBV5-5 and TRBJ2-7; D gene: possibly TRBD1, on 5 matching bases. The sequencing used peripheral blood, collected before any cancer treatment. The clonotype was recovered from a woman aged 18-55 years with stage I lung adenocarcinoma. Here is the DNA: TGTGCCAGCAGCCCAAGACTCAGGGAATTCCATTACGAGCAGTACTTC. Its coded protein is CASSPRLREFHYEQYF.